The 9 T cell receptor beta chains below come from one sample, sequenced in a study of CD8+ T cells in alopecia areata. Treatment given: oral pan-JAK inhibitor, 5-10 mg twice daily. RNA was isolated and reverse transcribed to cDNA, the sequencing template. The assay was immunoSEQ multiplex PCR, and TCRdb's table has in-frame clones only and misses some. The sample includes fewer than 250,000 clones, 50% to 70% seen only once; the top ten take under 1.5%. The input for sequencing was CD4+ T cells sorted from blood, taken around week 49, from a patient treated with tofacitinib. The receptors were sampled from a human donor with alopecia areata.

This clone was seen a few times. This rearrangement joins TRBV30 to TRBJ1-2; no clear D. Germline CDR1 reads GTSNPN; CDR2 reads SVGIG (reference sequence). The CDR3 totals 13 residues. The V end was cut by 4 bases, the J end by 4 bases, with 13 bases between. The CDR3 loop is CAWMTEPFYGYTF. CDR3 nucleotide sequence: TGTGCCTGGATGACGGAGCCTTTCTATGGCTACACCTTC.

V gene TRBV7-9 combines with J gene TRBJ1-4; no definite D call. The V end was cut by 11 bases, the J end by 3 bases, with 13 bases between. Germline CDR1 is SEHNR and CDR2 is FQNEAQ (reference sequence). The CDR3 is 13 amino acids. CDR3 sequence reads: CAYGITANEKLFF. For the CDR3, the DNA is TGTGCCTACGGGATCACGGCTAATGAAAAACTGTTTTTT.

V usage is TRBV11-2 and J usage is TRBJ2-3, with D unresolved. The CDR3 length is 14 residues. The germline V and J ends were trimmed by 2 bases and 2 bases, with 8 bases remaining between them. Germline CDR1 and CDR2: SGHAT and FQNNGV. The CDR3 loop is CASSLMASTDTQYF. The CDR3 DNA sequence: TGTGCCAGCAGCTTAATGGCTTCCACAGATACGCAGTATTTT.

A single count supports this clone. The chain is built from TRBV2 and TRBJ2-4; TRBD1 is a possible D gene (6 bases). The V and J ends lost 8 bases and 5 bases respectively, with 16 bases between them. Germline assignment: CDR1 SNHLY and CDR2 FYNNEI. This CDR3 has 14 amino acids. The CDR3 is CASVTDRQENIQYF. DNA of the CDR3: TGTGCCAGCGTAACCGACAGACAGGAAAACATTCAGTACTTC.

The V call is TRBV11-2, the J call TRBJ2-7, with D perhaps TRBD2 (5 bases). Germline loops: CDR1 SGHAT, CDR2 FQNNGV. The CDR3 loop spans 14 amino acids. V shed 5 bases and J shed 4 bases, with 15 bases lying between them. CDR3 residues: CASSPRGNGYEQYF. As DNA, the CDR3 is TGTGCCAGCAGCCCCCGGGGAAACGGGTACGAGCAGTACTTC.

The rearrangement uses TRBV15 and TRBJ2-2, with 8 bases matching TRBD1. The germline V gene has CDR1 LNHNV and CDR2 YYDKDF (reference sequence). V shed 5 bases, J shed 4 bases, and the junction held 6 bases outside the gene matches. The CDR3 consists of 15 residues. CDR3 DNA: TGTGCCACCAGCGGGACAGGCAGAGCCACCGGGGAGCTGTTTTTT. Translated: CATSGTGRATGELFF.

The chain is built from TRBV30 and TRBJ1-5, with 8 positions matching TRBD1. CDR1 is GTSNPN and CDR2 is SVGIG in the germline V gene (reference sequence). The CDR3 extends over 14 amino acids. Trimming removed 5 bases from V and 2 bases from J; junction bases left unmatched: 5. This CDR3 is CAWGTGWRNQPQHF. In nucleotides, the CDR3 is TGTGCCTGGGGGACAGGTTGGCGCAATCAGCCCCAGCATTTT.

The gene calls are TRBV29-1 and TRBJ2-7; TRBD1 is a possible D gene (5 bases). The CDR3 has 12 amino acids. Trimming shortened V by 7 bases and J by 3 bases, and 13 bases separated the two germline ends. Per germline, CDR1 SQVTM and CDR2 ANQGSEA. CDR3 residues: CSAQGHFYEQYF. The CDR3 nucleotides read TGCAGCGCCCAAGGACATTTCTACGAGCAGTACTTC.

This clone appeared a single time. The V and J genes are TRBV20-1 and TRBJ2-4; 10 bases are a match to TRBD2. Germline V gene sequence: CDR1 DFQATT, CDR2 SNEGSKA (reference sequence). The CDR3 has 11 amino acids. J gave up 8 bases and V 6 bases, and 1 base lay outside the gene matches. The CDR3 region has the DNA TGCAGTGCCGGGACTAGCGACATTCAGTACTTC. Amino acids: CSAGTSDIQYF.